This T cell receptor beta chain was sequenced for a study of T-cell memory formation after mild COVID-19. Study details: Clustering of TCRs was largely donor specific. Study-wide findings and caveats: Contracting clones localized mainly to CM and EM when CD4+ and mainly to EMRA when CD8+. Clones that contracted from day 15 to 85 were balanced CD4/CD8, while later expanders leaned CD4+. Several responding clones turned up in pre-infection memory, indicating that cross-reactive memory may have taken part.

This clonotype has just a few counts. Its antigen is not identified. Germline V CDR1 and CDR2: SGDLS, YYNGEE. The V and J ends lost 3 bases and 2 bases, in that order; junction bases with no gene match: 6. This CDR3 has 15 residues. TCRdb fed the 5' RACE reads into MiXCR, producing one record per CDR3 protein. The repertoire holds approximately 300,000 distinct CDR3 sequences, with less than 20% as singletons. The TCR sequence derives from a man aged 18 to 29 who had mild COVID-19 (a few samples of this study predate the infection). Cell type and time point are not known. The gene calls are TRBV9 and TRBJ2-5; 8 positions match TRBD2. Sequenced input: PBMCs or a T cell subset sorted from them (not recorded which). For the CDR3, the DNA is TGTGCCAGCAGCGCCGGGGGGGAGGCGCAAGAGACCCAGTACTTC. Translating it yields CASSAGGEAQETQYF.